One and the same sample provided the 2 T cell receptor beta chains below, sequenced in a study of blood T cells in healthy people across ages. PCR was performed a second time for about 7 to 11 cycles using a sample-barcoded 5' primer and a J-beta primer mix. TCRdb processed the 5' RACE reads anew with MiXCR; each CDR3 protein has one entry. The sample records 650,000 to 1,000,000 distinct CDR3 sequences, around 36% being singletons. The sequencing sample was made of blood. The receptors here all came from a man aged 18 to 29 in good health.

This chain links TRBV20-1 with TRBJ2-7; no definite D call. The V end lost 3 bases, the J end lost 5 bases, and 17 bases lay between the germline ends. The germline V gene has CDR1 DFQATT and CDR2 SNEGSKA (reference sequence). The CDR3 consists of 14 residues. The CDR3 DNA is TGCAGTGCTAGCCGAGATCCCGTCCAGAACGAGCAGTACTTC. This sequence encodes CSASRDPVQNEQYF.

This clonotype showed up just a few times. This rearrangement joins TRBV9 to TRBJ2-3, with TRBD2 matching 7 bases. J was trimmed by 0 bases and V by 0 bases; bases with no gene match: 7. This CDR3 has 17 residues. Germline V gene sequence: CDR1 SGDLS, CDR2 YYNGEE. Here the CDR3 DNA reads TGTGCCAGCAGCGTAGTCGGCCTAGCGGAGAGCACAGATACGCAGTATTTT. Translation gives CASSVVGLAESTDTQYF.